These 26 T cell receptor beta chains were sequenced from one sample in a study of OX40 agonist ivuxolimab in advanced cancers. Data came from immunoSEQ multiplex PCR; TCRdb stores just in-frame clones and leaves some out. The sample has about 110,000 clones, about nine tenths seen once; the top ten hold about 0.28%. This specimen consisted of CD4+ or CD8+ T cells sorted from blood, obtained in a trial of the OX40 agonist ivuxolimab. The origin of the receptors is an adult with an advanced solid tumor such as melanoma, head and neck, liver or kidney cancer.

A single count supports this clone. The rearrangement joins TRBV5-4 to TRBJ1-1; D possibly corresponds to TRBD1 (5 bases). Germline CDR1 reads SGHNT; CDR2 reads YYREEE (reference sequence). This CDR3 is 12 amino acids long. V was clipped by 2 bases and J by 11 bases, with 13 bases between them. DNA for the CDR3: TGTGCCAGCAGCTTAAGCGGATCAGGGGCTTTCTTT. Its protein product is CASSLSGSGAFF. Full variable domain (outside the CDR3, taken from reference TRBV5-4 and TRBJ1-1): ETGVTQSPTHLIKTRGQQVTLRCSSQSGHNTVSWYQQALGQGPQFIFQYYREEENGRGNFPPRFSGLQFPNYSSELNVNALELDDSALYLCASSLSGSGAFFGQGTRLTVV.

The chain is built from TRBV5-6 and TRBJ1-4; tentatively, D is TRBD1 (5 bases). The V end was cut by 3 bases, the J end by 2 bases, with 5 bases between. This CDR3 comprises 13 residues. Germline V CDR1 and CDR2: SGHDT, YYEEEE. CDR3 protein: CASSWGTNEKLFF. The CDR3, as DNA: TGTGCCAGCAGCTGGGGGACTAATGAAAAACTGTTTTTT.

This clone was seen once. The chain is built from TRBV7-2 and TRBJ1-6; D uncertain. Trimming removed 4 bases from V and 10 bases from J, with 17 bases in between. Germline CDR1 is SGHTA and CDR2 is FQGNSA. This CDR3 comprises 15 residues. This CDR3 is CASSSLAGNRSPLHF. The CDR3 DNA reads TGTGCCAGCAGCTCTTTGGCGGGGAACAGATCACCCCTCCACTTT.

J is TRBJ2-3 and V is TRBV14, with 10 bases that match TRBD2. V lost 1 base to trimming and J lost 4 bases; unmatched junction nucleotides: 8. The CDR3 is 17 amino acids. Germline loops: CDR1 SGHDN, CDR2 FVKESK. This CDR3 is CASSQARGTSVADTQYF. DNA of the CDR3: TGTGCCAGCAGCCAAGCACGGGGGACTAGCGTCGCAGATACGCAGTATTTT.

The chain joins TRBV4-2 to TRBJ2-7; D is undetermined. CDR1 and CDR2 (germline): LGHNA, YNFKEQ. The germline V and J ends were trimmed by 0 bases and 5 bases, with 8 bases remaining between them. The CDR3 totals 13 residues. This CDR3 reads CASSQDRRNEQYF. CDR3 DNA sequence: TGTGCCAGCAGCCAAGATCGGCGAAACGAGCAGTACTTC.

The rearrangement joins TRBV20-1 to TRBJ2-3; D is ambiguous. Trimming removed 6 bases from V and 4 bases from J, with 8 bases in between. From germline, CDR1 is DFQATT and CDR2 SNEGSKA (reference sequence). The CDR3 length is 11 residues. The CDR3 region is CSAAPPDTQYF. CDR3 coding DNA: TGCAGTGCCGCCCCCCCAGATACGCAGTATTTT.

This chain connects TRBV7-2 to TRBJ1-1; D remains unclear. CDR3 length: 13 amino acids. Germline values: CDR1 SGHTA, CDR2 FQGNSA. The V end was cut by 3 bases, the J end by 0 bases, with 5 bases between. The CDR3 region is CASSFGMNTEAFF. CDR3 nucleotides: TGTGCCAGCAGCTTTGGTATGAACACTGAAGCTTTCTTT.

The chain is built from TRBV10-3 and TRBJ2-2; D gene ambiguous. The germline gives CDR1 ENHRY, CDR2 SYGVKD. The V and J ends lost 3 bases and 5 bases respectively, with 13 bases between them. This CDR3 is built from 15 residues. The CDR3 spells CAISDRTLGTGELFF. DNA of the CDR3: TGTGCCATCAGTGATAGGACGTTGGGAACCGGGGAGCTGTTTTTT.

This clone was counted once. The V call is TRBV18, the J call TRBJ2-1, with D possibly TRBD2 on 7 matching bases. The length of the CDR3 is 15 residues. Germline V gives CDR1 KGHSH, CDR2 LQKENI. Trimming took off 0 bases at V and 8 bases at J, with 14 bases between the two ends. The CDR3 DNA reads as TGTGCCAGCTCACCACCCGGGGGGCACATCGATGAGCAGTTCTTC. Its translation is CASSPPGGHIDEQFF.

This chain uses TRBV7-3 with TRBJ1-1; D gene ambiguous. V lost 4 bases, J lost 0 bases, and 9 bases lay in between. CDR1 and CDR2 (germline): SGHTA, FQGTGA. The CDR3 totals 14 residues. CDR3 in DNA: TGTGCCAGCAGCTCCCAAACAGTGAACACTGAAGCTTTCTTT. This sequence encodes CASSSQTVNTEAFF.

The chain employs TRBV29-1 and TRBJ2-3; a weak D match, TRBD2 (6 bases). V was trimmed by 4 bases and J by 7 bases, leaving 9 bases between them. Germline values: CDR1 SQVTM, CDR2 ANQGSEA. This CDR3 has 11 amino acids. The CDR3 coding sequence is TGCAGCGTTGTCCGCGGGAATACGCAGTATTTT. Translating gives CSVVRGNTQYF.

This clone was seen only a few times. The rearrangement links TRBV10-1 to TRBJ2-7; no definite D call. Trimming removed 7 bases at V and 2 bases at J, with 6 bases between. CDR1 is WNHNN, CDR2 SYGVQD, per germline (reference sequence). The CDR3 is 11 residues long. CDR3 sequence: CASTAPYEQYF. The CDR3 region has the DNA TGCGCCAGCACTGCCCCCTACGAGCAGTACTTC.

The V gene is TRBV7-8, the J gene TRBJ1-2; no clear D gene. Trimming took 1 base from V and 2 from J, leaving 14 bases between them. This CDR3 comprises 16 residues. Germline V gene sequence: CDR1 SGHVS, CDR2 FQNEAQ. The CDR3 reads CASSLVGSSGNYGYTF. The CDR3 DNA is TGTGCCAGCAGCTTAGTTGGGTCGTCGGGAAACTATGGCTACACCTTC.

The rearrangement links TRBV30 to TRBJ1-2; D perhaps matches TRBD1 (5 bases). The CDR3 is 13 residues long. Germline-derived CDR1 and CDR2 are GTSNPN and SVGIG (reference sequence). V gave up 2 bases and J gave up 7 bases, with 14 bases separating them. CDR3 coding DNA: TGTGCCTGGAGTCTCGGGGCAGGGAGTGGCTACACCTTC. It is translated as CAWSLGAGSGYTF.

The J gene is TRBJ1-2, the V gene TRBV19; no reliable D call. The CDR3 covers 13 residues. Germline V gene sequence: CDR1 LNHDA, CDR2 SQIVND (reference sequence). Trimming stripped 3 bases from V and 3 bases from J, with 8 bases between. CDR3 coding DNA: TGTGCCAGTAGTATGGGTAGGGACTATGGCTACACCTTC. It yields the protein CASSMGRDYGYTF. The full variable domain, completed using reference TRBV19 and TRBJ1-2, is DGGITQSPKYLFRKEGQNVTLSCEQNLNHDAMYWYRQDPGQGLRLIYYSQIVNDFQKGDIAEGYSVSREKKESFPLTVTSAQKNPTAFYLCASSMGRDYGYTFGSGTRLTVV.

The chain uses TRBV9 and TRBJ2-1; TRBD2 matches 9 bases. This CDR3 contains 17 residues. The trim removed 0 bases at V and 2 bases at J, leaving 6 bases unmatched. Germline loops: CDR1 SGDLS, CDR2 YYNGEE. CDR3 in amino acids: CASSVAVAGGAYNEQFF. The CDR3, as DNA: TGTGCCAGCAGCGTAGCGGTGGCGGGAGGGGCCTACAATGAGCAGTTCTTC.

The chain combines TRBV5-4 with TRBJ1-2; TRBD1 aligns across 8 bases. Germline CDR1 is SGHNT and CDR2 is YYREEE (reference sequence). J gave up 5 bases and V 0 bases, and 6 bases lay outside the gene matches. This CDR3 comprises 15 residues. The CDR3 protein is CASSLGQGTQYGYTF. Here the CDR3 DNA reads TGTGCCAGCAGCTTGGGACAGGGGACTCAGTATGGCTACACCTTC.

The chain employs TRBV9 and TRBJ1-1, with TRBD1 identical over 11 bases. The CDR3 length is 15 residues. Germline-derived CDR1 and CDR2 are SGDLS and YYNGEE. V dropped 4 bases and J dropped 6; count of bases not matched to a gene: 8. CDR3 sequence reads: CASSLGGTGGSEAFF. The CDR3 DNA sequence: TGTGCCAGCAGCCTTGGGGGGACAGGGGGATCTGAAGCTTTCTTT.

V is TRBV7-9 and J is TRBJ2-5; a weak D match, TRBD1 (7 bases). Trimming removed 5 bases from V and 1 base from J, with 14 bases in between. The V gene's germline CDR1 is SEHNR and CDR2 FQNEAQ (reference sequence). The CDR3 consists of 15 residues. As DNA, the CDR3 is TGTGCCAGCAGCCCGCGCGGGACAGTCCAAGAGACCCAGTACTTC. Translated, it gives CASSPRGTVQETQYF.

The CDR3 region has the DNA TGTGCCTGGAGTGTACACGACAGGGCCTACGAGCAGTACTTC. Its translation: CAWSVHDRAYEQYF. V and J are TRBV30 and TRBJ2-7, with 7 bases that match TRBD1. Germline V gene data show CDR1 as GTSNPN and CDR2 as SVGIG (reference sequence). The CDR3 is 14 residues long. The V gene end was trimmed by 0 bases and the J gene end by 2 bases; junction bases not matched to a gene: 4.

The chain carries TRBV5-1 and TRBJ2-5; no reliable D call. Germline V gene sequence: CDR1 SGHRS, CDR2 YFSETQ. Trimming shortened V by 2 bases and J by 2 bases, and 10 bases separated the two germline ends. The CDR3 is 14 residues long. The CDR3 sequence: CASSFPDGQETQYF. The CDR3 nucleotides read TGCGCCAGCAGCTTCCCGGACGGTCAAGAGACCCAGTACTTC.

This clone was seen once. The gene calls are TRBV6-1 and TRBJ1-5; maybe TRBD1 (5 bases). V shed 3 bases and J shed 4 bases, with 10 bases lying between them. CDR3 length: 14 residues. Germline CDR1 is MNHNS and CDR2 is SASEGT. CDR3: CASSDPGPNQPQHF. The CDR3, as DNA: TGTGCCAGCAGTGACCCGGGGCCTAATCAGCCCCAGCATTTT.

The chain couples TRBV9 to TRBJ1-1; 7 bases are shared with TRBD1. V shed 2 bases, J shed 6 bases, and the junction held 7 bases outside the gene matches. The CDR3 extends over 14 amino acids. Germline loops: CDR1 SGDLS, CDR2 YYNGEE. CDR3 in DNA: TGTGCCAGCAGCGTCCGACAGGGATCGTCTGAAGCTTTCTTT. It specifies CASSVRQGSSEAFF.

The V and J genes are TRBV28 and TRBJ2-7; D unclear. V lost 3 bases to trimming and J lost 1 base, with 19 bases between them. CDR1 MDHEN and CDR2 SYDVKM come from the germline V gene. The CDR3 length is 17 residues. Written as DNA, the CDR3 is TGTGCCAGCAGTTTCCACCTTGGCTCCTTAAGGTCCTACGAGCAGTACTTC. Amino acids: CASSFHLGSLRSYEQYF.

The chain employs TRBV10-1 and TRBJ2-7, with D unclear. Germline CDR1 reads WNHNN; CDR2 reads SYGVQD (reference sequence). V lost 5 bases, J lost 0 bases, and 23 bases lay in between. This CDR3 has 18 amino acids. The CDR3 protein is CASSSKRPIMRTSYEQYF. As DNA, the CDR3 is TGCGCCAGCAGTTCAAAGAGACCCATAATGAGAACCTCCTACGAGCAGTACTTC.

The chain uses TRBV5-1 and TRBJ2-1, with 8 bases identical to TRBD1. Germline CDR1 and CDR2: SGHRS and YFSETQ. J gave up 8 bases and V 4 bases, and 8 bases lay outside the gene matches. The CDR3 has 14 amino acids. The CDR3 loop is CASSPGQGLDEQFF. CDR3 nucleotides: TGCGCCAGCAGCCCTGGACAGGGTTTGGATGAGCAGTTCTTC.